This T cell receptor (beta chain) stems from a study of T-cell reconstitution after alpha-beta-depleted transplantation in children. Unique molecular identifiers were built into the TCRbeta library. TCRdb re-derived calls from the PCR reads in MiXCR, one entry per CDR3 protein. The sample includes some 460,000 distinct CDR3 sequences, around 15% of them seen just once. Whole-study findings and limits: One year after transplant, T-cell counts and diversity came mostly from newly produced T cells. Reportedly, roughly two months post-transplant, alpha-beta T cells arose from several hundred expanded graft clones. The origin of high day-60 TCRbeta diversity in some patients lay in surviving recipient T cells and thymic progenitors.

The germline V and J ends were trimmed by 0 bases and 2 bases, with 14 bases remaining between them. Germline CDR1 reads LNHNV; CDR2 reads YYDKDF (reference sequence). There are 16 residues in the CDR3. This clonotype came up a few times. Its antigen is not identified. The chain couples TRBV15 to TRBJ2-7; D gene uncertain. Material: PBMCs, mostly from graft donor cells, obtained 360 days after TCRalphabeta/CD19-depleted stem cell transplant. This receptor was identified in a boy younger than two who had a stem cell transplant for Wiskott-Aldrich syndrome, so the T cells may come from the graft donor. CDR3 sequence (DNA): TGTGCCACCAGCAGAGATCAATTGGCGGTTCCCTACGAGCAGTACTTC. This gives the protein CATSRDQLAVPYEQYF.